A selection of T cell receptor beta chains follows, all from one sample in a study of shared clonotypes between healthy human individuals. Assay used: immunoSEQ multiplex PCR; TCRdb lists only in-frame clones, some missing. Here the sample spans fewer than 1 million clones, around 96% being singletons. The specimen was naive CD8+ T cells sorted from blood. The receptors come from a man aged 30 to 39 in good health. Each CDR3 is given with its conserved first and last residue. Each record gives: clone size, D gene, J gene, V gene, CDR3 DNA, CDR3 protein. The D gene is left open where the match is weak. Not all rows give a size; the values are once, few, many and, for expanded clones, a class.

clone size: -
D gene: -
J gene: TRBJ1-3
V gene: TRBV28
CDR3 DNA: TGTGCCAGCAGTTTACTATTGGAAGGCGGAAACACCATATATTTT
CDR3 protein: CASSLLLEGGNTIYF

clone size: -
D gene: -
J gene: TRBJ2-3
V gene: TRBV27
CDR3 DNA: TGTGCCAGCAGTTTTGGTAGTCCAGATACGCAGTATTTT
CDR3 protein: CASSFGSPDTQYF

clone size: -
D gene: TRBD1
J gene: TRBJ2-7
V gene: TRBV9
CDR3 DNA: TGTGCCAGCAGCGTAGATGGGGTGGGACAGGGGACGAGAGAGCAGTACTTC
CDR3 protein: CASSVDGVGQGTREQYF

clone size: -
D gene: -
J gene: TRBJ1-2
V gene: TRBV7-9
CDR3 DNA: TGTGCCAGCAGCACCCCCGACATGGCCCCCTATGGCTACACCTTC
CDR3 protein: CASSTPDMAPYGYTF

clone size: -
D gene: TRBD2
J gene: TRBJ2-5
V gene: TRBV14
CDR3 DNA: TGTGCCAGCAGCCCAACTAGCGGGATAGGGTTCTTTGGGACCCAGTACTTC
CDR3 protein: CASSPTSGIGFFGTQYF

clone size: -
D gene: -
J gene: TRBJ1-5
V gene: TRBV11-1
CDR3 DNA: TGTGCCAGCAGCTTAGCGAAGAATAGCAATCAGCCCCAGCATTTT
CDR3 protein: CASSLAKNSNQPQHF

clone size: -
D gene: -
J gene: TRBJ2-2
V gene: TRBV29-1
CDR3 DNA: TGCAGCGTTGAGCTTACGAACACCGGGGAGCTGTTTTTT
CDR3 protein: CSVELTNTGELFF

clone size: once
D gene: -
J gene: TRBJ2-1
V gene: TRBV11-2
CDR3 DNA: TGTGCCAGCAGCTTACGGTACAATGAGCAGTTCTTC
CDR3 protein: CASSLRYNEQFF

clone size: -
D gene: -
J gene: TRBJ2-7
V gene: TRBV4-1
CDR3 DNA: TGCGCCAGCAGCCAGGGACCTTTTTACGAGCAGTACTTC
CDR3 protein: CASSQGPFYEQYF

clone size: -
D gene: TRBD1
J gene: TRBJ2-7
V gene: TRBV28
CDR3 DNA: TGTGCCAGCAGTTTATCAACGACAGGGACAACAACCTACGAGCAGTACTTC
CDR3 protein: CASSLSTTGTTTYEQYF

clone size: -
D gene: TRBD1
J gene: TRBJ1-3
V gene: TRBV28
CDR3 DNA: TGTGCCAGCAGCTGGGACAGAGGAGGAAACACCATATATTTT
CDR3 protein: CASSWDRGGNTIYF

clone size: -
D gene: -
J gene: TRBJ2-7
V gene: TRBV27
CDR3 DNA: TGTGCCAGCAGCCTAGGTTACGAGCAGTACTTC
CDR3 protein: CASSLGYEQYF

clone size: -
D gene: -
J gene: TRBJ1-4
V gene: TRBV21-1
CDR3 DNA: TGTGCCAGCAGCAGGGAGTCTCAGGCGGATGAAAAACTGTTTTTT
CDR3 protein: CASSRESQADEKLFF

clone size: -
D gene: TRBD1
J gene: TRBJ1-2
V gene: TRBV4-1
CDR3 DNA: TGCGCCAGCAGCCCAAAGGACAGGTTAACTGGCTACACCTTC
CDR3 protein: CASSPKDRLTGYTF

clone size: -
D gene: TRBD2
J gene: TRBJ2-1
V gene: TRBV7-9
CDR3 DNA: TGTGCCAGCAGCTCGGCCGGGACTAGCGGGCCCGAAACCTACAATGAGCAGTTCTTC
CDR3 protein: CASSSAGTSGPETYNEQFF

clone size: -
D gene: -
J gene: TRBJ2-1
V gene: TRBV13
CDR3 DNA: TGTGCCAGCAATCCAGCAGGGGCGGCCAATGAGCAGTTCTTC
CDR3 protein: CASNPAGAANEQFF

clone size: -
D gene: -
J gene: TRBJ2-5
V gene: TRBV7-9
CDR3 DNA: TGTGCCAGCAGCCCCGGAGGTTCCAAGTACTTC
CDR3 protein: CASSPGGSKYF

clone size: -
D gene: -
J gene: TRBJ1-2
V gene: TRBV9
CDR3 DNA: TGTGCCAGCAGCGTAGACCTTGGGGGGGCTTACTATGGCTACACCTTC
CDR3 protein: CASSVDLGGAYYGYTF

clone size: once
D gene: -
J gene: TRBJ2-1
V gene: TRBV10-3
CDR3 DNA: TGTGCCATCAGTGACGCACAGCGAATCTCCTACAATGAGCAGTTCTTC
CDR3 protein: CAISDAQRISYNEQFF

clone size: -
D gene: -
J gene: TRBJ2-7
V gene: TRBV6-5
CDR3 DNA: TGTGCCAGCAGTTACGGGTGGGAGCAGTACTTC
CDR3 protein: CASSYGWEQYF

clone size: -
D gene: -
J gene: TRBJ2-7
V gene: TRBV27
CDR3 DNA: TGTGCCAGCAGTTATCGACAGTACTACGAGCAGTACTTC
CDR3 protein: CASSYRQYYEQYF

clone size: -
D gene: -
J gene: TRBJ1-1
V gene: TRBV2
CDR3 DNA: TGTGCCAGCAGTGAAGGCCGGGGCTCGGGCACTGAAGCTTTCTTT
CDR3 protein: CASSEGRGSGTEAFF

clone size: -
D gene: -
J gene: TRBJ2-4
V gene: TRBV4-1
CDR3 DNA: TGCGCCAGCAGCCAAGATCCCGCCGGGACCGCTCATTTTGGCATTCAGTACTTC
CDR3 protein: CASSQDPAGTAHFGIQYF

clone size: -
D gene: -
J gene: TRBJ2-7
V gene: TRBV6-5
CDR3 DNA: TGTGCCAGCAGTTACTCGGGCGGGATCTCCTACGAGCAGTACTTC
CDR3 protein: CASSYSGGISYEQYF